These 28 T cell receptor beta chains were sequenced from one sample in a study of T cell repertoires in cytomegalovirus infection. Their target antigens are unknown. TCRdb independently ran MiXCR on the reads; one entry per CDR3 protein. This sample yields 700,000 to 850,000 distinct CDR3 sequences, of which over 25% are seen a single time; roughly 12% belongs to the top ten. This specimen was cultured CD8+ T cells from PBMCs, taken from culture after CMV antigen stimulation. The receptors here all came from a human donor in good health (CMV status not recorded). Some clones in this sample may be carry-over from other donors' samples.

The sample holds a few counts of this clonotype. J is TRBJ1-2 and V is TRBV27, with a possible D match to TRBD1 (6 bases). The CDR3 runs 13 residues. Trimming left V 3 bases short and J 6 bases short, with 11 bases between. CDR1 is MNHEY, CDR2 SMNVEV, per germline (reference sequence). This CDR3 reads CASSFGQGNGYTF. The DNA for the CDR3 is TGTGCCAGCAGTTTTGGTCAGGGGAATGGCTACACCTTC.

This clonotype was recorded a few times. The CDR3 bases are TGTGCCAGCAGCTTAGAGGGACCGGGGCCTCGCGTTAATGAAAAACTGTTTTTT. Translated: CASSLEGPGPRVNEKLFF. This chain uses TRBV7-9 with TRBJ1-4, with D possibly matching TRBD1 (5 bases). The ends were cut back, 1 base at V and 4 bases at J, with 19 bases in the middle. The V gene's germline CDR1 is SEHNR and CDR2 FQNEAQ (reference sequence). The CDR3 sequence is 18 residues long.

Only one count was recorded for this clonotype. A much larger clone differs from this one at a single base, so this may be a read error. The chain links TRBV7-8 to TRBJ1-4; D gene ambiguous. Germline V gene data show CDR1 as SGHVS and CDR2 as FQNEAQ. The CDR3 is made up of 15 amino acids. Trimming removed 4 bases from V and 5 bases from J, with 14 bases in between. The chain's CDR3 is CASSSPNRVNEKLFF. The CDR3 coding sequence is TGTGCCAGCAGCTCTCCGAACCGAGTCAATGAAAAACTGTTTTTT.

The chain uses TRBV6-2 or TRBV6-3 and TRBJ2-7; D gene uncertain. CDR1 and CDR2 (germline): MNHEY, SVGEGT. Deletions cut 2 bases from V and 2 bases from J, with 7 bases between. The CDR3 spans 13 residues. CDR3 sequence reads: CASSYVAAYEQYV. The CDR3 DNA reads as TGTGCCAGCAGTTACGTGGCGGCCTACGAGCAGTACGTC.

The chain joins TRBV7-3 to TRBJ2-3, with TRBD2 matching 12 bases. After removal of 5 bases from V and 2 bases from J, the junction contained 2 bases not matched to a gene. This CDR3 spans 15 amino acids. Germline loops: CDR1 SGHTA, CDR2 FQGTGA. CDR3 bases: TGTGCCAGCAGCCGGACTAGCGGGGACACAGATACGCAGTATTTT. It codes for CASSRTSGDTDTQYF.

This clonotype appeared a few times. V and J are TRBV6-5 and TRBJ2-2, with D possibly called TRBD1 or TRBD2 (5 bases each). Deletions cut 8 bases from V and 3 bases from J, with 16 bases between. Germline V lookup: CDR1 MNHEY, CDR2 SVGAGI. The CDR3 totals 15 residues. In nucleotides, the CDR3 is TGTGCCAGCCGGGGCACGGCCGCGGACACCGGGGAGCTGTTTTTT. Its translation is CASRGTAADTGELFF.

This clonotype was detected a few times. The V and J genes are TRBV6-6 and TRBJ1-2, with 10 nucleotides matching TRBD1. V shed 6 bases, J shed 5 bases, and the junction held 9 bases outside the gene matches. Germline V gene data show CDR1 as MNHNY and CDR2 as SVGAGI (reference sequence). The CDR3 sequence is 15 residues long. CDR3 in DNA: TGTGCCAGCAGCCTAGGGGGACAGGGGATGTATGGCTACACCTTC. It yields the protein CASSLGGQGMYGYTF.

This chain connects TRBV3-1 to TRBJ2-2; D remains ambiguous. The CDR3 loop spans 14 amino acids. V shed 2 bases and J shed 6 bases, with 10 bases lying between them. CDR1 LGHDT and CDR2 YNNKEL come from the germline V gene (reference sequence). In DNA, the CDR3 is TGTGCCAGCAGCCAACCACTCTTCCCCGGGGAGCTGTTTTTT. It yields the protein CASSQPLFPGELFF.

CDR3 region: CASSLVSDRRGTEAFF. The CDR3 DNA is TGCGCCAGCAGCTTGGTCTCGGACAGGAGGGGCACTGAAGCTTTCTTT. This sequence joins TRBV5-1 and TRBJ1-1; 7 bases are a match to TRBD1. The CDR3 covers 16 residues. The J segment lost 4 bases and the V segment lost 0 bases, leaving 9 bases of the junction unmatched. From germline, CDR1 is SGHRS and CDR2 YFSETQ.

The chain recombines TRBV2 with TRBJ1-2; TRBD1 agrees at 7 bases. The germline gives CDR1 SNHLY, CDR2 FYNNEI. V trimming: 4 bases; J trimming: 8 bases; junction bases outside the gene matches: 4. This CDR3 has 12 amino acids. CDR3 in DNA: TGTGCCAGCAGTGGAGGGGGCCAAGGCTACACCTTC. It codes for CASSGGGQGYTF.

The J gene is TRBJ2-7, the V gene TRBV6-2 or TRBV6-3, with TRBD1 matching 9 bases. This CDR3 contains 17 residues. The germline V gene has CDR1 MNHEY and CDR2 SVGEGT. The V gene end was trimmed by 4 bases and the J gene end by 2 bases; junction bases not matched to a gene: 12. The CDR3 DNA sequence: TGTGCCAGCAGTTTTTTTTCCGGGACAGGGAGTACCTACGAGCAGTACGTC. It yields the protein CASSFFSGTGSTYEQYV.

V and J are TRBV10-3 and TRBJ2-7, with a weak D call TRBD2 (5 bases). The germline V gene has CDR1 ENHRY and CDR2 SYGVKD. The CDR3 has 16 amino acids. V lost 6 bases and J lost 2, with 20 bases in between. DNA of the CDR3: TGTGCCATCAGGGAGATGCCGGGAAGGGCTCCCTACGAGCAGTACTTC. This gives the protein CAIREMPGRAPYEQYF.

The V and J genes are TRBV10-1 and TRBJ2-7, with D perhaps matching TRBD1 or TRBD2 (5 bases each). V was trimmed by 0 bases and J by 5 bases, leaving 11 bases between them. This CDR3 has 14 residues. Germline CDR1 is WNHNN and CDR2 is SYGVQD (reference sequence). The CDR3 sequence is CASSESGTRNEQYF. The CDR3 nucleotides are TGCGCCAGCAGTGAGTCCGGGACCCGTAACGAGCAGTACTTC.

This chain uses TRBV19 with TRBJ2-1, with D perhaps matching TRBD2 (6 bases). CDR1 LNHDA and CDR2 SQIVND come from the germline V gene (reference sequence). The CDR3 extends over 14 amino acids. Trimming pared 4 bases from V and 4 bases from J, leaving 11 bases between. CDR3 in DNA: TGTGCCAGTAGTACCCGGGACTCTTACAATGAGCAGTTCTTC. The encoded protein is CASSTRDSYNEQFF.

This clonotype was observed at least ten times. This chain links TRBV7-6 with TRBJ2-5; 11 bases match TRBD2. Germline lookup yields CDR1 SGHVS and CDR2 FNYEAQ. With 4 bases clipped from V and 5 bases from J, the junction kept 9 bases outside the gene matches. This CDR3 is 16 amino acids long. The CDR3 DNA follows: TGTGCCAGCAGCTATCTTAGCGGGGGGGCCCGGGAGACCCAGTACTTC. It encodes CASSYLSGGARETQYF.

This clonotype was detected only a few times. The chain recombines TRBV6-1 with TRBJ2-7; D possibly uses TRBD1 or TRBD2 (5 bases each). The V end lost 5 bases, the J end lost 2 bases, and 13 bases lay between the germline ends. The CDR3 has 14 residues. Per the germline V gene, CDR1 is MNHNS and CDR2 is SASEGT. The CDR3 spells CASSPREGPYEQYV. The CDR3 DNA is TGTGCCAGCAGTCCCCGTGAGGGACCCTACGAGCAGTACGTC.

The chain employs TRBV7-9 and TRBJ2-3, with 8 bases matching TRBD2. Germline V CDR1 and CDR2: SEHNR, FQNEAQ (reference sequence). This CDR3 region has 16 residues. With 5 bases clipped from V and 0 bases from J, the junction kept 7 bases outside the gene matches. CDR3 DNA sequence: TGTGCCAGCAGCGGAAGACTAGCGTCAAGCACAGATACGCAGTATTTT. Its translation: CASSGRLASSTDTQYF.

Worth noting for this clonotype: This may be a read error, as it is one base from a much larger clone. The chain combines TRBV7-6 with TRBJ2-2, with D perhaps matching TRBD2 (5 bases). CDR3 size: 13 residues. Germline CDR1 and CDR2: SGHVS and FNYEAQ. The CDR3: CASGPGNTGELVF. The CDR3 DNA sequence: TGTGCCAGCGGCCCCGGGAACACCGGGGAGCTGGTTTTT.

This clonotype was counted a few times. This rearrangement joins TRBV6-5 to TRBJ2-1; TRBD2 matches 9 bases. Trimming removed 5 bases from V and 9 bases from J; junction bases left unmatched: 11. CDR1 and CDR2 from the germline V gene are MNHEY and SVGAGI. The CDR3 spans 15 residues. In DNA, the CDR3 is TGTGCCAGCAGTCCCGGGACTAGCATGGTGGGTGAGCAGTTCTTC. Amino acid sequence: CASSPGTSMVGEQFF.

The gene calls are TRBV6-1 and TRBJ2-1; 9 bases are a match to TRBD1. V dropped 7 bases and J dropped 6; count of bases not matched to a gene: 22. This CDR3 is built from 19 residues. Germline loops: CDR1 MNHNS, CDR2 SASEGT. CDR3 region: CASIWRDRVTDPKVNEQFF. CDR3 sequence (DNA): TGTGCCAGCATTTGGAGGGACAGGGTCACCGACCCCAAAGTCAATGAGCAGTTCTTC.

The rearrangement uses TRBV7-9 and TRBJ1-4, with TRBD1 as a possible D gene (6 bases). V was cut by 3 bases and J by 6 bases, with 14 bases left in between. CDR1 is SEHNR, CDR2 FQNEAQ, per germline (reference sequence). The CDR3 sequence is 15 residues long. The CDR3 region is CASSFFVGGDEKLFF. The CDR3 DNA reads TGTGCCAGCAGCTTTTTCGTCGGGGGCGATGAAAAACTGTTTTTT.

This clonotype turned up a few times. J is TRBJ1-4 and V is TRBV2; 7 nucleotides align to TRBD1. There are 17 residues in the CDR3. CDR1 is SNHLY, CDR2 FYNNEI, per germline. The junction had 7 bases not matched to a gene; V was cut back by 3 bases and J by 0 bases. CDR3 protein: CASSDSGGLATNEKLFF. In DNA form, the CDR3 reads TGTGCCAGCAGTGATTCAGGGGGGCTTGCAACTAATGAAAAACTGTTTTTT.

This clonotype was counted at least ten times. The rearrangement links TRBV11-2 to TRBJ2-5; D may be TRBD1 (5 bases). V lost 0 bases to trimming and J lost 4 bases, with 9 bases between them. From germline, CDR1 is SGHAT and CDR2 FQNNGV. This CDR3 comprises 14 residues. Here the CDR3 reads CASSLDLGRETQYF. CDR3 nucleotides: TGTGCCAGCAGCTTAGATCTGGGGCGAGAGACCCAGTACTTC.

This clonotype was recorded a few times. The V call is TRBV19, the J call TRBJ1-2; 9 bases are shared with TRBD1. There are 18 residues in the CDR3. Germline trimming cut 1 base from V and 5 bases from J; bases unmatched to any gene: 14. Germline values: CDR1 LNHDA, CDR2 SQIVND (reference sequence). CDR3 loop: CASSIARDRAPPLYGYTF. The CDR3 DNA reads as TGTGCCAGTAGTATAGCCCGGGACAGGGCGCCCCCTCTTTATGGCTACACCTTC.

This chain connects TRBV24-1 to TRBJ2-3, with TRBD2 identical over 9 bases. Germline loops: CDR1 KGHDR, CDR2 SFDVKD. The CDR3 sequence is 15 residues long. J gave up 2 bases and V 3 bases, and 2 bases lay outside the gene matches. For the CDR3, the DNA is TGTGCCACCAGTGATCAGCGGGGGGCCACAGATACGCAGTATTTT. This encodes CATSDQRGATDTQYF.

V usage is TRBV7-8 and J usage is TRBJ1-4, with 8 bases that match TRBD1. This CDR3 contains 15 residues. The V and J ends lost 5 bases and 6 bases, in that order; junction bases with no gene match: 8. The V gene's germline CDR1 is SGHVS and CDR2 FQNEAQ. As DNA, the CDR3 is TGTGCCAGCAGCACCAGGGACAGGCGACATGAAAAACTGTTTTTT. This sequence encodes CASSTRDRRHEKLFF.

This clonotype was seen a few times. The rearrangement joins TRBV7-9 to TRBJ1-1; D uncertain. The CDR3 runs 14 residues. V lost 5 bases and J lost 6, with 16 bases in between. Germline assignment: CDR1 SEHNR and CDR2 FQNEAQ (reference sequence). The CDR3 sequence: CASSPRAPGAEAFF. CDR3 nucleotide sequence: TGTGCCAGCAGCCCCCGTGCCCCTGGAGCTGAAGCTTTCTTT.

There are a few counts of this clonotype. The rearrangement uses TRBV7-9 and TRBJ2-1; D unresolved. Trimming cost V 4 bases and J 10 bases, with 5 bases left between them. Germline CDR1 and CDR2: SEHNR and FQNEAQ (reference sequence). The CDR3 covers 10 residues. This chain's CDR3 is CASSSREQFF. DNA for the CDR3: TGTGCCAGCAGCTCTAGAGAGCAGTTCTTC.